Below, 5 T cell receptor beta chains from the same sample are listed, as sequenced in a study of cytomegalovirus exposure and HLA in healthy donors (dated by TCRdb to about 2017). Libraries were prepared through the immunoSEQ multiplex PCR assay. The multiplex PCR relied on a mix of 60 forward primers for TCR Vbeta segments and 13 reverse primers for TCR Jbeta segments. Here the immuneACCESS table is served through TCRdb, limited to in-frame sequences with V and J called. Missing clones are a known gap in these copies; in checked studies unresolved V genes cover under half, and the rest lacks a known reason. This sample holds under 200,000 clones; around 74% were observed only once. Of the sample, about 3.4% is held by the ten largest clones. Source material: PBMCs. These receptors were obtained from a female donor in good health and CMV-seronegative.

This clone was seen a handful of times. J is TRBJ2-5 and V is TRBV6-5; 7 nucleotides match TRBD2. This CDR3 region has 15 residues. From germline, CDR1 is MNHEY and CDR2 SVGAGI. The J segment lost 1 base and the V segment lost 2 bases, leaving 4 bases of the junction unmatched. The CDR3 sequence is CASSYGGVRQETQYF. Here the CDR3 DNA reads TGTGCCAGCAGTTACGGGGGGGTCCGCCAAGAGACCCAGTACTTC.

In its sample, this clone was seen a few times. CDR3 protein: CASSLAIGVGYGYTF. The CDR3 DNA reads as TGTGCCAGCAGCTTAGCGATAGGGGTGGGCTATGGCTACACCTTC. The rearrangement joins TRBV7-2 to TRBJ1-2; the D gene is possibly TRBD1 (5 bases). CDR3 length equals 15 residues. V lost 0 bases and J lost 4, with 12 bases in between. CDR1 is SGHTA and CDR2 is FQGNSA in the germline V gene.

The chain recombines TRBV7-9 with TRBJ2-7; D uncertain. The CDR3 is 14 residues long. Per the germline V gene, CDR1 is SEHNR and CDR2 is FQNEAQ (reference sequence). V dropped 2 bases and J dropped 2 bases, with 10 bases sitting between them. CDR3 in amino acids: CASSLNSGAYEQYF. CDR3 bases: TGTGCCAGCAGCTTAAACTCCGGAGCCTACGAGCAGTACTTC.

In nucleotides, the CDR3 is TGTGCCAGCAGCTTAAGGGGGCTAGAGGGTGAGCAGTTCTTC. As protein: CASSLRGLEGEQFF. This rearrangement joins TRBV7-3 to TRBJ2-1; D may be TRBD1 (6 bases). V dropped 1 base and J dropped 9 bases, with 13 bases sitting between them. The CDR3 is 14 residues long. CDR1 and CDR2 (germline): SGHTA, FQGTGA.

The chain combines TRBV7-9 with TRBJ2-1; TRBD2 matches 8 bases. The CDR3 loop spans 19 amino acids. Germline lookup yields CDR1 SEHNR and CDR2 FQNEAQ (reference sequence). V shed 5 bases and J 0 bases; nucleotides not matched to a gene: 15. The DNA of the CDR3 is TGTGCCAGCAGCCGAATTCCGGGGGGGGTTCTAAGCTCCTACAATGAGCAGTTCTTC. The encoded protein is CASSRIPGGVLSSYNEQFF.